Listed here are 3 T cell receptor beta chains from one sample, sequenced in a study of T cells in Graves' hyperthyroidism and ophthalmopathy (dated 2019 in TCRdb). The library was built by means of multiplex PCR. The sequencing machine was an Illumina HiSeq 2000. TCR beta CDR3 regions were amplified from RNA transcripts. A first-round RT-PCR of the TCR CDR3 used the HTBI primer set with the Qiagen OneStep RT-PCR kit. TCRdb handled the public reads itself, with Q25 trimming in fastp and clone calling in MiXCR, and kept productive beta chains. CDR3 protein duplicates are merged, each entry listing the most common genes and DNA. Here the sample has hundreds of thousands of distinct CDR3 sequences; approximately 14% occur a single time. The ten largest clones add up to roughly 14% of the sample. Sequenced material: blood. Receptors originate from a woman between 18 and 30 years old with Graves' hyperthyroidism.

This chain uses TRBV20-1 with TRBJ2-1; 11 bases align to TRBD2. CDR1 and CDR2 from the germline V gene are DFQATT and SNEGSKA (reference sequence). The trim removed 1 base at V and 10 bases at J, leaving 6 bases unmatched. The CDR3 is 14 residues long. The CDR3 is CSARVLAGGEEQFF. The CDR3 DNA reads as TGCAGTGCTAGAGTCCTAGCGGGGGGCGAAGAGCAGTTCTTC.

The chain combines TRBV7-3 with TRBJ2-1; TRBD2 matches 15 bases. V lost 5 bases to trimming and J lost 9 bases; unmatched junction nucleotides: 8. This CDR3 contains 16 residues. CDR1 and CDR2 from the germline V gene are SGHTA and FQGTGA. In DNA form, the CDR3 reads TGTGCCAGCAGCACCGGGACTAGCGGGGGGTCGGTTGAGCAGTTCTTC. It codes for CASSTGTSGGSVEQFF.

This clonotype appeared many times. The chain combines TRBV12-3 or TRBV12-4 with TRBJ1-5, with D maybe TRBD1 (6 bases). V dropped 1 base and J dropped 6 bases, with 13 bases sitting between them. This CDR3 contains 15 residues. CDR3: CASSLGTAGSQPQHF. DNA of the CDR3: TGTGCCAGCAGTTTAGGGACAGCGGGCAGTCAGCCCCAGCATTTT.